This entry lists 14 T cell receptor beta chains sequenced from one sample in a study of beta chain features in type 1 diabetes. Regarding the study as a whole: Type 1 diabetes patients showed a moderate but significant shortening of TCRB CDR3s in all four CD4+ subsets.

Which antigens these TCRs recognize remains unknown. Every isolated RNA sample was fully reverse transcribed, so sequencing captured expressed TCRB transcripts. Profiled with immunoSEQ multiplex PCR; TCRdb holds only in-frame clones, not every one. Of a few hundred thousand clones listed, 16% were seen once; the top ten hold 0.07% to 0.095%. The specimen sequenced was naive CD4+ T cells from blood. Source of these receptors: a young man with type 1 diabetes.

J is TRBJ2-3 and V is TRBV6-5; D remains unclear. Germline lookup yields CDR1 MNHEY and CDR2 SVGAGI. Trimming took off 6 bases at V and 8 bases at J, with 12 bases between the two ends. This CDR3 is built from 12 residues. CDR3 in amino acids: CASSQPVGTQYF. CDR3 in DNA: TGTGCCAGCAGCCAACCCGTGGGTACGCAGTATTTT.

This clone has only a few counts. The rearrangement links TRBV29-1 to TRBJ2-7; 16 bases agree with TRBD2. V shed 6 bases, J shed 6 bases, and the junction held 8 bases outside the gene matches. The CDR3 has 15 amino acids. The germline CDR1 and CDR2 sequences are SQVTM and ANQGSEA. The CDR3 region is CSVKGLAGGQSEQYF. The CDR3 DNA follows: TGCAGCGTCAAGGGACTAGCGGGAGGGCAATCCGAGCAGTACTTC.

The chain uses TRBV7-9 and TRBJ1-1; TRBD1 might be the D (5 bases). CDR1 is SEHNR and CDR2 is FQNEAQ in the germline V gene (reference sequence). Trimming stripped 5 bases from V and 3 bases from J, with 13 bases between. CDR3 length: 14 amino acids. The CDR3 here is CASSPRGDDTEAFF. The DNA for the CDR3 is TGTGCCAGCAGCCCCCGGGGCGATGACACTGAAGCTTTCTTT.

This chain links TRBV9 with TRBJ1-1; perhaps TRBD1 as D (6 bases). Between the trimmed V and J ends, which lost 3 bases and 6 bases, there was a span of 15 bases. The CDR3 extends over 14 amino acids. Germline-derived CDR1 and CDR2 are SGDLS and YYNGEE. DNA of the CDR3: TGTGCCAGCAGCGCCTCGGGGGCATCGGCTGAAGCTTTCTTT. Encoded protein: CASSASGASAEAFF.

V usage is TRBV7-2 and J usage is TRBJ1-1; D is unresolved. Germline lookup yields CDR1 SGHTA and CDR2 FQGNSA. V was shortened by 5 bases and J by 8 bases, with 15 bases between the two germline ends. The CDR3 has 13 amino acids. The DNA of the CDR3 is TGTGCCAGCAGCCCCGGCCGGCGGACCGAAGCTTTCTTT. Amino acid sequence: CASSPGRRTEAFF. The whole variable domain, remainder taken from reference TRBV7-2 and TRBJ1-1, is GAGVSQSPSNKVTEKGKDVELRCDPISGHTALYWYRQSLGQGLEFLIYFQGNSAPDKSGLPSDRFSAERTGGSVSTLTIQRTQQEDSAVYLCASSPGRRTEAFFGQGTRLTVV.

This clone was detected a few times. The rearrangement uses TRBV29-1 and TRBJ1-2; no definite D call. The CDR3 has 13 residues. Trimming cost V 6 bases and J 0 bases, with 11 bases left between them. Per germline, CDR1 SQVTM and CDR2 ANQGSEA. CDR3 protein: CSVGSQANYGYTF. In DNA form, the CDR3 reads TGCAGCGTAGGGTCCCAAGCTAACTATGGCTACACCTTC.

CDR3 in amino acids: CASRIPPAGTGELFF. CDR3 nucleotides: TGTGCCAGCAGAATTCCCCCGGCAGGGACCGGGGAGCTGTTTTTT. The chain joins TRBV28 to TRBJ2-2; a possible D gene is TRBD1 (5 bases). Trimming took 6 bases from V and 5 from J, leaving 16 bases between them. CDR1 and CDR2 from the germline V gene are MDHEN and SYDVKM. The CDR3 contains 15 residues.

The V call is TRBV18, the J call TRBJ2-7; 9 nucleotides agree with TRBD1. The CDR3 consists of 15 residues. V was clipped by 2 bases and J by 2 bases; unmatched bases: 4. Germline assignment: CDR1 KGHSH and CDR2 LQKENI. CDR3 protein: CASSPGTGFTYEQYF. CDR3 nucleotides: TGTGCCAGCTCACCAGGGACAGGGTTTACCTACGAGCAGTACTTC.

The CDR3 DNA reads TGTGCCAGCAGCTTGCATCAGGCGAGTGAGCAGTACTTC. Translating gives CASSLHQASEQYF. The chain is built from TRBV7-3 and TRBJ2-7; D gene uncertain. Looked up from germline, CDR1 is SGHTA and CDR2 is FQGTGA. The CDR3 is 13 amino acids. V was shortened by 3 bases and J by 7 bases, with 13 bases between the two germline ends.

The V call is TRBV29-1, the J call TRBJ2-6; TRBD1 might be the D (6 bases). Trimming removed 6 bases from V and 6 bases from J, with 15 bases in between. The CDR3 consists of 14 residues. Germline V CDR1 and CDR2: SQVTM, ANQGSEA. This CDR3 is CSVVTPGQANVLTF. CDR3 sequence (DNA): TGCAGCGTCGTAACCCCGGGACAGGCCAACGTCCTGACTTTC.

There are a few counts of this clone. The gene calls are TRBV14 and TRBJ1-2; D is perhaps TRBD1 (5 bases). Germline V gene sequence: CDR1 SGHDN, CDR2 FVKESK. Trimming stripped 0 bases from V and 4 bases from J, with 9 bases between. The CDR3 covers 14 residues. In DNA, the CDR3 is TGTGCCAGCAGCCAAGATCATGGGGCCTATGGCTACACCTTC. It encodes CASSQDHGAYGYTF.

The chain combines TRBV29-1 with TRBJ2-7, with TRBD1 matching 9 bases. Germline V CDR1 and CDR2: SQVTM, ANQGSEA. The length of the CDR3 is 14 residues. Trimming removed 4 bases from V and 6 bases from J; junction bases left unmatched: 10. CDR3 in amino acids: CSVGTGADLFEQYF. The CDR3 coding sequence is TGCAGCGTTGGGACAGGGGCCGACCTGTTCGAGCAGTACTTC.

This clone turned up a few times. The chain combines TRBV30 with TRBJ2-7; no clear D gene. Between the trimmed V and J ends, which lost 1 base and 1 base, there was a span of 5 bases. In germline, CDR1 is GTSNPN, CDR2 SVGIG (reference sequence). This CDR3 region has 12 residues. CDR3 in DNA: TGTGCCTGGAGTGGTGCTTCCTACGAGCAGTACTTC. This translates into CAWSGASYEQYF.

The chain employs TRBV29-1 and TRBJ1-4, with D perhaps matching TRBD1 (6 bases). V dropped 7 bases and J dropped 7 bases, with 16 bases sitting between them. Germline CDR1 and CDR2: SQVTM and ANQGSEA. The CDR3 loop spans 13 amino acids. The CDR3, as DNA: TGCAGCGCTGCTCGAGGGGGGGCTGAAAAACTGTTTTTT. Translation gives CSAARGGAEKLFF.